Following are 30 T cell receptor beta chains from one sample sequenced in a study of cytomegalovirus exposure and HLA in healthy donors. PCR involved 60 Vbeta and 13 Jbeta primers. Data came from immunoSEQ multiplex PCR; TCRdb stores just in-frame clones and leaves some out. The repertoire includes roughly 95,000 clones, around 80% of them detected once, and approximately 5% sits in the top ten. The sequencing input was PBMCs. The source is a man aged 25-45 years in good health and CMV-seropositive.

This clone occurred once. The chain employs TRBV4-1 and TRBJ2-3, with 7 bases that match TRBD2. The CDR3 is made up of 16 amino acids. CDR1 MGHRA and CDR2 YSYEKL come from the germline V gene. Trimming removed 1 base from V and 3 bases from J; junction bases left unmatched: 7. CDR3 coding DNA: TGCGCCAGCAGCCAAGCCCCCGCCGGGAGGACAGATACGCAGTATTTT. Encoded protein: CASSQAPAGRTDTQYF.

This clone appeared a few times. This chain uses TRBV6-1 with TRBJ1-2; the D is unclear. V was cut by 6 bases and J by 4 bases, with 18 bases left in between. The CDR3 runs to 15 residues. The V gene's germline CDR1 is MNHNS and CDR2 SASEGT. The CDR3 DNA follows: TGTGCCAGCAGCACCAAGGGAGTTGCGAGCTATGGCTACACCTTC. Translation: CASSTKGVASYGYTF.

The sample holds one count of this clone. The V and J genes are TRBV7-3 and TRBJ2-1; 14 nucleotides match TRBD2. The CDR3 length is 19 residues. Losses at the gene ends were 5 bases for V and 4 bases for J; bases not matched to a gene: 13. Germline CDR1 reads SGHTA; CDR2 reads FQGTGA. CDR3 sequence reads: CASSLTPGTSGRGYNEQFF. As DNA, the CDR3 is TGTGCCAGCAGCCTGACTCCCGGGACTAGCGGGAGAGGGTACAATGAGCAGTTCTTC.

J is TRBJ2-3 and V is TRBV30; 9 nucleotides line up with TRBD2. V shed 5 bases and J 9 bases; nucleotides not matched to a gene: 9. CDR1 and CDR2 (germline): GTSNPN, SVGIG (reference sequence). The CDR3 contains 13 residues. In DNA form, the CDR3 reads TGTGCCTGGGACCCAGCGGGAGGCGGCACGCAGTATTTT. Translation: CAWDPAGGGTQYF. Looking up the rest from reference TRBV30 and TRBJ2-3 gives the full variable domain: SQTIHQWPATLVQPVGSPLSLECTVEGTSNPNLYWYRQAAGRGLQLLFYSVGIGQISSEVPQNLSASRPQDRQFILSSKKLLLSDSGFYLCAWDPAGGGTQYFGPGTRLTVL.

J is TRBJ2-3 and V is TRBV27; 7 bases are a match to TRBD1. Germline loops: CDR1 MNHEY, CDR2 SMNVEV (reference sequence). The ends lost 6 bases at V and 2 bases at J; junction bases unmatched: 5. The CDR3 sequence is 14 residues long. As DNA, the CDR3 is TGTGCCAGCAGGACAGGGTTTGTCACAGATACGCAGTATTTT. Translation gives CASRTGFVTDTQYF.

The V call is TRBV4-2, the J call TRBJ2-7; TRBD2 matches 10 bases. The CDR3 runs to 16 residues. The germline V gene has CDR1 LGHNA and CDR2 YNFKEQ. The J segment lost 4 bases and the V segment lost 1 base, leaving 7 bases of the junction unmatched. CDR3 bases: TGTGCCAGCAGCCAAGGCCTAGCGGGAGTTGATTACGAGCAGTACTTC. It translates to CASSQGLAGVDYEQYF.

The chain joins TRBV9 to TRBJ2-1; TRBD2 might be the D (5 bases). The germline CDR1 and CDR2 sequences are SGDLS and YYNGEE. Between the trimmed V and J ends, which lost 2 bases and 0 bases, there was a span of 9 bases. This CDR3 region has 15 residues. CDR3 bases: TGTGCCAGCAGCGTGCGGGTTAGCTCCTACAATGAGCAGTTCTTC. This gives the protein CASSVRVSSYNEQFF. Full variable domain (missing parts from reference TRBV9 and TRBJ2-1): DSGVTQTPKHLITATGQRVTLRCSPRSGDLSVYWYQQSLDQGLQFLIQYYNGEERAKGNILERFSAQQFPDLHSELNLSSLELGDSALYFCASSVRVSSYNEQFFGPGTRLTVL.

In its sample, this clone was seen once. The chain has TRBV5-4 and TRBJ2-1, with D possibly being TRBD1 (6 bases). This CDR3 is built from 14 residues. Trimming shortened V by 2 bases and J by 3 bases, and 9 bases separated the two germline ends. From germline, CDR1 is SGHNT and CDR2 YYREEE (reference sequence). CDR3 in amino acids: CASSFGTLYNEQFF. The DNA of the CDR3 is TGTGCCAGCAGCTTCGGGACACTCTACAATGAGCAGTTCTTC.

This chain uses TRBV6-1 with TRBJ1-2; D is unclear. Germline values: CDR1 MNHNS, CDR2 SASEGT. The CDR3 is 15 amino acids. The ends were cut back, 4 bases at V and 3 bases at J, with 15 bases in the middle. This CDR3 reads CASSGRVTEYYGYTF. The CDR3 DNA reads TGTGCCAGCAGTGGCCGGGTTACTGAATACTATGGCTACACCTTC.

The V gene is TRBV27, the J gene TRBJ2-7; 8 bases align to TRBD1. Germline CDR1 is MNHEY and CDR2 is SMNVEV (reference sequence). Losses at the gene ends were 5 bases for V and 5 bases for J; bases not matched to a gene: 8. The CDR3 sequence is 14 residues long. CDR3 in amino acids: CASSTGTGVDEQYF. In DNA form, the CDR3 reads TGTGCCAGCAGTACCGGGACAGGCGTGGACGAGCAGTACTTC.

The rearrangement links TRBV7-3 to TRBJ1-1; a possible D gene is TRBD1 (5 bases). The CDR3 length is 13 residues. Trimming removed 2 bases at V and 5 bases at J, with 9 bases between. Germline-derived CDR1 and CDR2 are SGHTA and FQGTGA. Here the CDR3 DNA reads TGTGCCAGCAGCTTACGAAAGGGGACTGAAGCTTTCTTT. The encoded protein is CASSLRKGTEAFF.

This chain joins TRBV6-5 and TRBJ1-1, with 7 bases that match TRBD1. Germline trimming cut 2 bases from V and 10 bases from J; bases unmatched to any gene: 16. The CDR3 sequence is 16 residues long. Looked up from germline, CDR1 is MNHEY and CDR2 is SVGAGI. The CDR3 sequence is CASSYRQAGGSLGAFF. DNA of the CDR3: TGTGCCAGCAGTTACCGCCAGGCAGGGGGTTCGTTGGGAGCTTTCTTT.

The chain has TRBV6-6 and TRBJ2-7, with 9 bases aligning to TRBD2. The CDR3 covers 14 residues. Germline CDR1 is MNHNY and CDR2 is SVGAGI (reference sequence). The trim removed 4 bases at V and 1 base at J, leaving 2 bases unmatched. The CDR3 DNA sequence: TGTGCCAGCAGTTTAACTAGCGGGTCCTACGAGCAGTACTTC. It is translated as CASSLTSGSYEQYF.

CDR3 sequence (DNA): TGTGCCAGCAGAAAACAGGGTCAGCCCCAGCATTTT. Protein product: CASRKQGQPQHF. The chain employs TRBV27 and TRBJ1-5, with a weak D call TRBD1 (6 bases). CDR1 is MNHEY and CDR2 is SMNVEV in the germline V gene (reference sequence). This CDR3 is built from 12 residues. V was clipped by 6 bases and J by 6 bases, with 9 bases between them.

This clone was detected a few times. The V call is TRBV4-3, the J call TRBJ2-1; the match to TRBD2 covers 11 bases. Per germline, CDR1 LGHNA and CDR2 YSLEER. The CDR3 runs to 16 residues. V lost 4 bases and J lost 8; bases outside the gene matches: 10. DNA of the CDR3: TGCGCCAGCAGCCGGGTAGTAGCGGGAGGGATCTATGAGCAGTTCTTC. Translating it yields CASSRVVAGGIYEQFF.

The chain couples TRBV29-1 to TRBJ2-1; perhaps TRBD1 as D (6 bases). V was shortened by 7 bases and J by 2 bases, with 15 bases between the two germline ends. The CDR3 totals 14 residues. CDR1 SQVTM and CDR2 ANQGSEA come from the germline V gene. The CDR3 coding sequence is TGCAGCGCCCCCCAACAGGGAACCTACAATGAGCAGTTCTTC. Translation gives CSAPQQGTYNEQFF.

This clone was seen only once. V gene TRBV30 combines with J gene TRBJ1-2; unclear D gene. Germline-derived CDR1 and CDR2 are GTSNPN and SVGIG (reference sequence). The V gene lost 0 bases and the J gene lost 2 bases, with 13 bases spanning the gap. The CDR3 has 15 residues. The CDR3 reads CAWSVTGYRNYGYTF. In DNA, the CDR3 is TGTGCCTGGAGTGTAACGGGGTACCGAAACTATGGCTACACCTTC.

CDR3 loop: CASSSSGSGDEQYF. The CDR3 region has the DNA TGTGCCAGCAGCTCATCCGGGAGCGGGGACGAGCAGTACTTC. This sequence joins TRBV7-3 and TRBJ2-7; TRBD2 matches at 7 bases. The germline gives CDR1 SGHTA, CDR2 FQGTGA. The J segment lost 5 bases and the V segment lost 4 bases, leaving 8 bases of the junction unmatched. This CDR3 region has 14 residues.

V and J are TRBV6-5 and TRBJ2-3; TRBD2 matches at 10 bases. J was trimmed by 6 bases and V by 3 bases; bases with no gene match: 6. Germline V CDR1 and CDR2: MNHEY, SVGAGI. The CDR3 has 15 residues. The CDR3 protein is CASSYDLAGEDTQYF. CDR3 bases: TGTGCCAGCAGTTATGACCTAGCGGGAGAGGATACGCAGTATTTT.

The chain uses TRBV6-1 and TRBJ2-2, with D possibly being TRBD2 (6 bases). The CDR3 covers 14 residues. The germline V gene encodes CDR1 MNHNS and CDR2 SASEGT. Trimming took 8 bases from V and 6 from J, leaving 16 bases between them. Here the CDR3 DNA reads TGTGCCAGCGCGGACGAGAGGGAGGCCGGGGAGCTGTTTTTT. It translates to CASADEREAGELFF.

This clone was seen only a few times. CDR3 coding DNA: TGTGCCAGCAGCCCCTCAAAGGGGGCGGTTTACAATGAGCAGTTCTTC. It encodes CASSPSKGAVYNEQFF. The rearrangement uses TRBV27 and TRBJ2-1; TRBD1 matches 7 bases. In germline, CDR1 is MNHEY, CDR2 SMNVEV (reference sequence). J was trimmed by 4 bases and V by 6 bases; bases with no gene match: 12. The CDR3 runs 16 residues.

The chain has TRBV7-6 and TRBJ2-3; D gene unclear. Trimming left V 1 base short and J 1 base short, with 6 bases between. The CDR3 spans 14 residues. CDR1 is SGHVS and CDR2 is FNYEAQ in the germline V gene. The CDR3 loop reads CASSLGTGTDTQYF. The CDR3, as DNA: TGTGCCAGCAGCTTAGGAACGGGCACAGATACGCAGTATTTT.

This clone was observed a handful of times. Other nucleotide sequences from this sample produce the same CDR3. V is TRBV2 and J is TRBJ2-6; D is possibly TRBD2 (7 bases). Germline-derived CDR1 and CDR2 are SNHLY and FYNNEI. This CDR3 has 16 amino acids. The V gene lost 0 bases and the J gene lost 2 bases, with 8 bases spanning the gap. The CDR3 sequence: CASSEAGGPGANVLTF. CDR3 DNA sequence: TGTGCCAGCAGTGAAGCGGGGGGGCCTGGGGCCAACGTCCTGACTTTC.

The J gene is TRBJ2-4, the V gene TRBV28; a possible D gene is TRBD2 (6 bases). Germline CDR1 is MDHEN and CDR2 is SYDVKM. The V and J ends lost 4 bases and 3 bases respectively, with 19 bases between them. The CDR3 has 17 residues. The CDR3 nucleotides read TGTGCCAGCAGTTCTAACCTCCTCCCCGGGGGCAAAAACATTCAGTACTTC. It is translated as CASSSNLLPGGKNIQYF.

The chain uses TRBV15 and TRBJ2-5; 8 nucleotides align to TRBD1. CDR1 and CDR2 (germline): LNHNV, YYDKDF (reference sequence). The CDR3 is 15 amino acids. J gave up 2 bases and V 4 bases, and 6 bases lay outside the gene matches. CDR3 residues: CATSTQTGVQETQYF. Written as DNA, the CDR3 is TGTGCCACCAGCACCCAGACAGGGGTTCAAGAGACCCAGTACTTC.

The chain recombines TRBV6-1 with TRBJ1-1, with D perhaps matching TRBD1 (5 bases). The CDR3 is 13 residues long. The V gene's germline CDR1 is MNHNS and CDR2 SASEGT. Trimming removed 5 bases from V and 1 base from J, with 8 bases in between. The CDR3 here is CASSRDRNTEAFF. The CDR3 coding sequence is TGTGCCAGCAGTCGAGACAGGAACACTGAAGCTTTCTTT.

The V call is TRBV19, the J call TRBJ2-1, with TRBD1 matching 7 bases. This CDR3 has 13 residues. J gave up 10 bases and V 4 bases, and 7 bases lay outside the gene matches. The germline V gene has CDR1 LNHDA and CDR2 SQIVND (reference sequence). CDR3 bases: TGTGCCAGTAGTACTCTTACAGGGGACGAGCAGTTCTTC. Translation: CASSTLTGDEQFF.

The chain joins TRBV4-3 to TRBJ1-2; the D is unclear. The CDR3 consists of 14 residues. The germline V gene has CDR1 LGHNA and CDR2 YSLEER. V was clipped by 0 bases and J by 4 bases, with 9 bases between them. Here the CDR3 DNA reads TGCGCCAGCAGCCAAGAGAGGGCGGTCTATGGCTACACCTTC. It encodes CASSQERAVYGYTF.

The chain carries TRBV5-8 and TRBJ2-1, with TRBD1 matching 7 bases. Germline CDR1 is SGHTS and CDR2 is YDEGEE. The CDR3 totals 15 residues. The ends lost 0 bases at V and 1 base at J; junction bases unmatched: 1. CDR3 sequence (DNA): TGTGCCAGCAGCTTGGGGACAGGTTCCTACAATGAGCAGTTCTTC. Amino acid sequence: CASSLGTGSYNEQFF.

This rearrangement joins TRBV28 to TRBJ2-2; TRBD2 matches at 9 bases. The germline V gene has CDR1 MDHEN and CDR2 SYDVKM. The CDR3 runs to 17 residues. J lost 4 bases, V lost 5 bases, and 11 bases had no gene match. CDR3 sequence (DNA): TGTGCCAGCAGTCCCCCGGGGGTAGCGGGAGTCACCGGGGAGCTGTTTTTT. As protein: CASSPPGVAGVTGELFF.